Sequencing of this T cell receptor (beta chain) was carried out in a study of shared clonotypes between healthy human individuals. Profiled with immunoSEQ multiplex PCR; TCRdb holds only in-frame clones, not every one. This table holds a few million clones, around 94% found once. Trimming took 3 bases from V and 1 from J, leaving 8 bases between them. This CDR3 spans 15 amino acids. In germline, CDR1 is SGHRS, CDR2 YFSETQ. The receptor was derived from a man younger than 35 in good health. Input material: naive CD4+ T cells sorted from blood. Subset meaning: CD45RA+ positively selected. The chain uses TRBV5-1 and TRBJ2-6; D gene unclear. The CDR3 spells CASSSQTSGANVLTF. DNA for the CDR3: TGCGCCAGCAGCTCGCAGACTTCTGGGGCCAACGTCCTGACTTTC.